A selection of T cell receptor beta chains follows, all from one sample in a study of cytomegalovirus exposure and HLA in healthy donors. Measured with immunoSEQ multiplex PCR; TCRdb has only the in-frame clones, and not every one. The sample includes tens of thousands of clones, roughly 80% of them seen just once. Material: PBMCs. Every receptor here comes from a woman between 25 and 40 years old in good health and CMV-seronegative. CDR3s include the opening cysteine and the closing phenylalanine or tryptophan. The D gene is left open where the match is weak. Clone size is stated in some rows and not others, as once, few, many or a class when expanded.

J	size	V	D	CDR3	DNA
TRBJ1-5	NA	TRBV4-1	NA	CASSQGTGGNQPQHF	TGCGCCAGCAGCCAAGGGACGGGGGGCAATCAGCCCCAGCATTTT
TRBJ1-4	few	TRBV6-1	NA	CASSGPPRVVNEKLFF	TGTGCCAGCAGTGGCCCCCCCAGGGTCGTTAATGAAAAACTGTTTTTT
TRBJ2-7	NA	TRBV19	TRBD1	CASRSGQGSYEQYF	TGTGCCAGTAGGTCCGGACAGGGCTCCTACGAGCAGTACTTC
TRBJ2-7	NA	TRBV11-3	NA	CASTSIPQGRYEQYF	TGTGCCAGCACCTCCATCCCCCAGGGCAGATACGAGCAGTACTTC
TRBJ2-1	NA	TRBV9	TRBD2	CASSPRPLAGAYNEQFF	TGTGCCAGCAGCCCCAGACCTCTAGCGGGGGCCTACAATGAGCAGTTCTTC
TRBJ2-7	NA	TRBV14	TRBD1	CASSRDRGFEQYF	TGTGCCAGCAGCCGGGACAGGGGATTCGAGCAGTACTTC
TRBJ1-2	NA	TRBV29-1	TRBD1	CSVVGQGGGWGYTF	TGCAGCGTTGTCGGACAGGGGGGAGGGTGGGGCTACACCTTC
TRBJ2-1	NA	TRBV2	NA	CASSRREKAYNEQFF	TGTGCCAGCAGTCGCAGGGAAAAGGCCTACAATGAGCAGTTCTTC
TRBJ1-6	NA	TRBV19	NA	CASSRTDYNSPLHF	TGTGCCAGTAGTCGGACAGACTATAATTCACCCCTCCACTTT
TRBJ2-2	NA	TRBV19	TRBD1	CASSIPGTGVRGTGELFF	TGTGCCAGTAGTATACCCGGGACAGGGGTTAGAGGTACCGGGGAGCTGTTTTTT
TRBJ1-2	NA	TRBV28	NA	CASSFRSGSNYGYTF	TGTGCCAGCAGTTTCCGATCGGGATCAAACTATGGCTACACCTTC
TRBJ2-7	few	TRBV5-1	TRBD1	CASSLGQGGGRPYEQYF	TGCGCCAGCAGCTTGGGACAGGGGGGAGGTAGGCCCTACGAGCAGTACTTC
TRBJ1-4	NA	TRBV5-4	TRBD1	CASSRDRATTNEKLFF	TGTGCCAGCAGCCGGGACAGGGCAACAACTAATGAAAAACTGTTTTTT
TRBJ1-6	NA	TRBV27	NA	CASSFPGSPLHF	TGTGCCAGCAGTTTCCCCGGGTCACCCCTCCACTTT
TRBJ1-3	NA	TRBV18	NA	CASSPGSSGNTIYF	TGTGCCAGCTCCCCGGGGAGCTCTGGAAACACCATATATTTT
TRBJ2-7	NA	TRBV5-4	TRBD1	CASRLWTGVASYEQYF	TGTGCCAGCAGGCTTTGGACAGGGGTGGCCTCCTACGAGCAGTACTTC
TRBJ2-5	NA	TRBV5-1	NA	CASSPGQTETQYF	TGCGCCAGCAGCCCGGGACAAACGGAGACCCAGTACTTC
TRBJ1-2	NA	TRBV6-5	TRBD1	CASREWTGGNYGYTF	TGTGCCAGCAGAGAATGGACAGGGGGTAACTATGGCTACACCTTC
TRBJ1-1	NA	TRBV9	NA	CASSVGQGNTEAFF	TGTGCCAGCAGCGTAGGGCAGGGGAACACTGAAGCTTTCTTT
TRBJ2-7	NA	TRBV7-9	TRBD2	CASSLILGGAEYEQYF	TGTGCCAGCAGCCTTATCCTCGGGGGGGCCGAATACGAGCAGTACTTC
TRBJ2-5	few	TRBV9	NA	CASSVVGSVPGETQYF	TGTGCCAGCAGCGTAGTAGGCTCCGTACCAGGAGAGACCCAGTACTTC
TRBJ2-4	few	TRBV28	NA	CASSYLAKNIQYF	TGTGCCAGCAGCTACCTAGCCAAAAACATTCAGTACTTC
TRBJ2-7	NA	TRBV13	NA	CASSLQRAYEQYF	TGTGCCAGCAGCTTACAGAGGGCCTACGAGCAGTACTTC
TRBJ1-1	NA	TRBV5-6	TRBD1	CASSWGQVQNTEAFF	TGTGCCAGCAGCTGGGGACAGGTGCAGAACACTGAAGCTTTCTTT
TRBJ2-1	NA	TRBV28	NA	CASHQGGATGEQFF	TGTGCCAGCCACCAAGGGGGGGCTACTGGTGAGCAGTTCTTC
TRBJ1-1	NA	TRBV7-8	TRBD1	CASSPIDRAVTEAFF	TGTGCCAGCAGCCCGATAGACAGGGCGGTCACTGAAGCTTTCTTT
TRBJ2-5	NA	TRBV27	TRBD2	CASRILSGGQETQYF	TGTGCCAGCAGGATTCTTAGCGGGGGGCAAGAGACCCAGTACTTC
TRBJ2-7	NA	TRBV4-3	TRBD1	CASSPGTGGYEQYF	TGCGCCAGCAGCCCCGGGACAGGGGGCTACGAGCAGTACTTC
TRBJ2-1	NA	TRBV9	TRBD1	CASSVEGARIRQGYNEQFF	TGTGCCAGCAGCGTAGAGGGGGCGCGAATTCGACAGGGCTACAATGAGCAGTTCTTC
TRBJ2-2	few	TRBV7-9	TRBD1	CASSLDGDSNTGELFF	TGTGCCAGCAGCTTGGACGGGGACAGCAACACCGGGGAGCTGTTTTTT
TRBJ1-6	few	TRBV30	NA	CAWSPLQRSPLHF	TGTGCCTGGAGTCCCCTCCAGCGTTCACCCCTCCACTTT
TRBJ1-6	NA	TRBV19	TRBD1	CASRPTGEIANSPLHF	TGTGCCAGTAGGCCAACAGGGGAAATTGCTAATTCACCCCTCCACTTT
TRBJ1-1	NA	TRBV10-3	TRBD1	CAISEGQVNTEAFF	TGTGCCATCAGTGAGGGACAGGTTAACACTGAAGCTTTCTTT
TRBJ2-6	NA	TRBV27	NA	CASSPRVGANVLTF	TGTGCCAGCAGTCCGAGGGTTGGGGCCAACGTCCTGACTTTC
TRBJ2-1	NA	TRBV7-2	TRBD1	CASSLESGRGLYEQFF	TGTGCCAGCAGCTTAGAATCGGGCAGGGGGCTCTATGAGCAGTTCTTC
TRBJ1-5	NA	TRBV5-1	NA	CASRMAPYSNQPQHF	TGCGCCAGCCGCATGGCACCCTATAGCAATCAGCCCCAGCATTTT
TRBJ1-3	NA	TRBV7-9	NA	CASSSPGVSGNTIYF	TGTGCCAGCAGCAGTCCCGGAGTCTCTGGAAACACCATATATTTT
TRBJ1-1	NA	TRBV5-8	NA	CASSGRDGAVLNTEAFF	TGTGCCAGCAGCGGGCGTGATGGGGCAGTATTGAACACTGAAGCTTTCTTT
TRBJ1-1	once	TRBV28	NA	CASSLRRDTEAFF	TGTGCCAGCAGTTTAAGGAGGGACACTGAAGCTTTCTTT
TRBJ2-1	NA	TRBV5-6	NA	CASSLGTGNEQFF	TGTGCCAGCAGCTTGGGGACGGGAAATGAGCAGTTCTTC
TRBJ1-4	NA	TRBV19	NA	CASSQRRVNEKLFF	TGTGCCAGTAGTCAAAGACGGGTTAATGAAAAACTGTTTTTT
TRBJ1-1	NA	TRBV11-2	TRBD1	CASSSRQGGVLRATEAFF	TGTGCCAGCAGCTCGCGTCAGGGGGGTGTGCTTCGGGCCACTGAAGCTTTCTTT
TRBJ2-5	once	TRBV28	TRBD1	CASSLDRGETQYF	TGTGCCAGCAGTTTGGACAGGGGAGAGACCCAGTACTTC
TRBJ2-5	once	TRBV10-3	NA	CAISDDSLGETQYF	TGTGCCATCAGCGACGACAGTCTGGGCGAGACCCAGTACTTC
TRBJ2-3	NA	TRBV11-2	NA	CASSLGEVAADTQYF	TGTGCCAGCAGCTTAGGTGAAGTAGCCGCAGATACGCAGTATTTT
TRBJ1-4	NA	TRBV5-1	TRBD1	CASSNRGGSEKLFF	TGCGCCAGCAGTAACAGGGGAGGCAGTGAAAAACTGTTTTTT
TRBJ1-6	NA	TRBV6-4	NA	CASSEMENSPLHF	TGTGCCAGCAGTGAAATGGAGAATTCACCCCTCCACTTT
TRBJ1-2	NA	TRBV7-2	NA	CASTRGSDGYTF	TGTGCCAGCACCCGCGGATCGGATGGCTACACCTTC
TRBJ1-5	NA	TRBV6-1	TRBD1	CASTDRANQPQHF	TGTGCCAGCACCGACAGGGCCAATCAGCCCCAGCATTTT
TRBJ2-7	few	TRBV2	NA	CATFLGSEYEQYF	TGTGCCACCTTTCTTGGCAGTGAATACGAGCAGTACTTC
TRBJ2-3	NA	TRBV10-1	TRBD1	CASSAGQAISRTDTQYF	TGCGCCAGCAGTGCGGGACAGGCGATTAGCAGAACAGATACGCAGTATTTT
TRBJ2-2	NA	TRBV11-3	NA	CASSTSTGRNTGELFF	TGTGCCAGCAGTACATCCACAGGGAGGAACACCGGGGAGCTGTTTTTT
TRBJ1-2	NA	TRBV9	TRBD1	CASSVRQGDYGYTF	TGTGCCAGCAGCGTAAGGCAGGGGGACTATGGCTACACCTTC
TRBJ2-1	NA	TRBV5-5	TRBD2	CASSLTLAGGVNEQFF	TGTGCCAGCAGCTTGACACTAGCGGGGGGGGTTAATGAGCAGTTCTTC